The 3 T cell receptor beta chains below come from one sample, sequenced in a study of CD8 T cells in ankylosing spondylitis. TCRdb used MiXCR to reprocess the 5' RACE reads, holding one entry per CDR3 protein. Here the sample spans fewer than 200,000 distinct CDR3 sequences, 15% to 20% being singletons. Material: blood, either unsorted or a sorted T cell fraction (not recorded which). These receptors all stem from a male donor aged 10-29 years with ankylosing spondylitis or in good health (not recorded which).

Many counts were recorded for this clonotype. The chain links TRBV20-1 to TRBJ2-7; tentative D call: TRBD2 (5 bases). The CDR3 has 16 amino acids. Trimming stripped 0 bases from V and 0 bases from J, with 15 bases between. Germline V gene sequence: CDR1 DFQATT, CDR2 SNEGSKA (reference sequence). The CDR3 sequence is CSARDLRARSSYEQYF. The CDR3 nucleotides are TGCAGTGCTAGAGATCTGCGGGCCAGAAGCTCCTACGAGCAGTACTTC.

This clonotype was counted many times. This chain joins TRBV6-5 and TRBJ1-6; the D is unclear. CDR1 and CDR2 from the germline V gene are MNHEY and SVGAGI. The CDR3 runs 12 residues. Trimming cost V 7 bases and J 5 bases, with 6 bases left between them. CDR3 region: CASKENNSPLHF. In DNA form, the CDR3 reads TGTGCCAGCAAGGAGAATAATTCACCCCTCCACTTT.

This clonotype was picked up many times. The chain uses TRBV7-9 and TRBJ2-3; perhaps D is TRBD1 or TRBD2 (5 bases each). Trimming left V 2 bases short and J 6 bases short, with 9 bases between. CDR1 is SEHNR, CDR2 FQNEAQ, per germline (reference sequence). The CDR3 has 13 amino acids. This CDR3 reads CASSLLGTDTQYF. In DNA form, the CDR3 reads TGTGCCAGCAGCTTATTAGGGACGGATACGCAGTATTTT.